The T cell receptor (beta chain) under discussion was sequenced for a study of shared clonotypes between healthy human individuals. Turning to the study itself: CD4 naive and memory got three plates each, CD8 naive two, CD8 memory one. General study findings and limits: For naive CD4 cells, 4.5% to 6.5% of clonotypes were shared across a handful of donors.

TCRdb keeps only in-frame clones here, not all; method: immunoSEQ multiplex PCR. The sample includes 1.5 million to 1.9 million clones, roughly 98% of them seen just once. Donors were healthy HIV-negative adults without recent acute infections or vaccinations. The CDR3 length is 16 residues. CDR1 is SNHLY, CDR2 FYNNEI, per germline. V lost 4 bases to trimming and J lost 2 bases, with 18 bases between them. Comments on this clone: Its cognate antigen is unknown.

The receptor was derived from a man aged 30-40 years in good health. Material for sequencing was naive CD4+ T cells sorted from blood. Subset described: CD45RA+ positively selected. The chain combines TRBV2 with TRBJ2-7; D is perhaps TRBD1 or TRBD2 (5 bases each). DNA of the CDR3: TGTGCCAGCAGTGGTGTAGGGACCTCTTCACCCTACGAGCAGTACTTC. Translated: CASSGVGTSSPYEQYF.